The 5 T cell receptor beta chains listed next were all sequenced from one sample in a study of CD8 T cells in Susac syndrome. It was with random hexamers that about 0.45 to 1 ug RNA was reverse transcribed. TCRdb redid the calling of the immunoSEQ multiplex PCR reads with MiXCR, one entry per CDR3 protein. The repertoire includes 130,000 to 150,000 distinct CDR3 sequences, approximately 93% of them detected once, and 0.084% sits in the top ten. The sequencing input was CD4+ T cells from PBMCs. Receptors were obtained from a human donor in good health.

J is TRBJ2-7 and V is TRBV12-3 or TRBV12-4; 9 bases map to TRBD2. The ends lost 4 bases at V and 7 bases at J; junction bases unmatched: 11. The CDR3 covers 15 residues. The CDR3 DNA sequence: TGTGCCAGCAGTTCCCTGGGCGGGAGGGCCATTGAGCAGTACTTC. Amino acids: CASSSLGGRAIEQYF.

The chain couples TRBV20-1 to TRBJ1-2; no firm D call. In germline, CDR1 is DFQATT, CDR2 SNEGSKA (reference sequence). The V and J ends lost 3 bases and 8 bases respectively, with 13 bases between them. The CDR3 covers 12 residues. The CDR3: CSASNRVGGYTF. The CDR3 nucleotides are TGCAGTGCTAGTAACCGAGTTGGGGGCTACACCTTC.

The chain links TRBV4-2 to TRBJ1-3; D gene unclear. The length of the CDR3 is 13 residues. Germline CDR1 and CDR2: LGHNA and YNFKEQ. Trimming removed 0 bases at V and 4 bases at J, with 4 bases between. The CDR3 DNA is TGTGCCAGCAGCCAAGAAGGGGGAAACACCATATATTTT. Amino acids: CASSQEGGNTIYF.

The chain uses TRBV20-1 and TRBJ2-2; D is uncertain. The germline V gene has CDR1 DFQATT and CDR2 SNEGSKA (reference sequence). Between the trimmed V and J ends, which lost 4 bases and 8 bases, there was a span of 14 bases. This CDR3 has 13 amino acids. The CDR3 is CSAIEGNLGELFF. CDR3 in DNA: TGCAGTGCTATTGAAGGGAATTTAGGGGAGCTGTTTTTT.

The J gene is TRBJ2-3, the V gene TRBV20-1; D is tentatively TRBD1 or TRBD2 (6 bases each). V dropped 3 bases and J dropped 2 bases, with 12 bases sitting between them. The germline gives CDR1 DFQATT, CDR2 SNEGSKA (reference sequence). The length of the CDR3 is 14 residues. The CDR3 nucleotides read TGCAGTGCTAGTAGGAGGGGGACCACAGATACGCAGTATTTT. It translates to CSASRRGTTDTQYF.